This T cell receptor beta chain was identified in a study of HIV-infected patients and healthy controls. Trimming pared 3 bases from V and 2 bases from J, leaving 7 bases between. This CDR3 is 13 amino acids long. The germline V gene has CDR1 SGHKS and CDR2 YYEKEE (reference sequence). MiXCR was run by TCRdb on the 5' RACE reads, yielding one entry per CDR3 protein. The table has some 20,000 distinct CDR3 sequences, around 20% seen once. The sequenced sample was CD8+ T cells from blood. V is TRBV5-5 and J is TRBJ2-3; the D is unclear. This clonotype was sampled from a human donor in good health. CDR3 sequence reads: CASSSGFTDTQYF. The CDR3 nucleotides are TGTGCCAGCAGCTCAGGTTTCACAGATACGCAGTATTTT. Complete variable domain (other parts from reference TRBV5-5 and TRBJ2-3): DAGVTQSPTHLIKTRGQQVTLRCSPISGHKSVSWYQQVLGQGPQFIFQYYEKEERGRGNFPDRFSARQFPNYSSELNVNALLLGDSALYLCASSSGFTDTQYFGPGTRLTVL.